Below are 32 T cell receptor beta chains sequenced from a single sample in a study of a mutant IDH1 vaccine in newly diagnosed glioma. Sequencing used immunoSEQ multiplex PCR; TCRdb keeps in-frame clones, though not all of them. The sample holds 35,000 to 50,000 clones, approximately 89% seen once. The time point: week 23, last vaccination. Vaccination comprised doses that each held 300 ug of mutant IDH1 20-mer peptide, plus topical imiquimod. The antigens these receptors bind are not known. Sequences were derived from PBMCs, sampled from a glioma patient whose treatment included an IDH1 peptide vaccine. Receptors were obtained from a man aged 45-60 years with glioma.

The chain uses TRBV28 and TRBJ2-1; 8 bases line up with TRBD2. CDR1 is MDHEN, CDR2 SYDVKM, per germline. V trimming: 7 bases; J trimming: 10 bases; junction bases outside the gene matches: 12. This CDR3 region has 14 residues. The CDR3 region is CASKTGGVQREQFF. The CDR3 coding sequence is TGTGCCAGCAAAACGGGGGGGGTGCAGAGGGAGCAGTTCTTC.

The CDR3 nucleotides are TGTGCCAGCAGTTTCGGTAGGAGACTTGAAAAACTGTTTTTT. Translation gives CASSFGRRLEKLFF. V is TRBV6-6 and J is TRBJ1-4, with unresolved D. The V end lost 4 bases, the J end lost 7 bases, and 13 bases lay between the germline ends. Germline V gene data show CDR1 as MNHNY and CDR2 as SVGAGI (reference sequence). The CDR3 runs to 14 residues.

CDR3 in amino acids: CASSLSRGAANYGYTF. Written as DNA, the CDR3 is TGCGCCAGCAGTTTATCGCGGGGGGCAGCTAACTATGGCTACACCTTC. This chain connects TRBV5-1 to TRBJ1-2, with D possibly being TRBD1 (6 bases). The CDR3 has 16 residues. Germline V gene data show CDR1 as SGHRS and CDR2 as YFSETQ. V lost 5 bases to trimming and J lost 0 bases, with 17 bases between them.

This chain links TRBV30 with TRBJ1-2; D remains ambiguous. The CDR3 totals 15 residues. Germline V gene lookup returns CDR1 GTSNPN and CDR2 SVGIG (reference sequence). Trimming left V 3 bases short and J 4 bases short, with 18 bases between. DNA for the CDR3: TGTGCCTGGAGCCCCGGGTTTGGAGTTTTCTATGGCTACACCTTC. Protein sequence: CAWSPGFGVFYGYTF.

The rearrangement links TRBV2 to TRBJ2-7; D perhaps matches TRBD2 (6 bases). V gave up 4 bases and J gave up 3 bases, with 10 bases separating them. The CDR3 runs 13 residues. The germline V gene has CDR1 SNHLY and CDR2 FYNNEI. The CDR3: CASSGLDYYEQYF. The CDR3 coding sequence is TGTGCCAGCAGTGGACTAGACTACTACGAGCAGTACTTC.

The chain recombines TRBV20-1 with TRBJ2-2; possibly TRBD1 for D (6 bases). Trimming shortened V by 4 bases and J by 6 bases, and 6 bases separated the two germline ends. CDR3 length equals 11 residues. Per the germline V gene, CDR1 is DFQATT and CDR2 is SNEGSKA (reference sequence). CDR3 loop: CSATGAGELFF. In DNA form, the CDR3 reads TGCAGTGCTACAGGGGCCGGGGAGCTGTTTTTT.

The chain uses TRBV2 and TRBJ2-2, with TRBD2 matching over 8 bases. Trimming at V came to 6 bases and at J to 2 bases, leaving 14 bases not matched to a gene. The CDR3 extends over 18 amino acids. The germline V gene has CDR1 SNHLY and CDR2 FYNNEI. The CDR3 here is CASSPRVASGHNTGELFF. In DNA form, the CDR3 reads TGTGCCAGCAGCCCCCGGGTAGCTAGCGGGCATAACACCGGGGAGCTGTTTTTT.

This CDR3 reads CASSESGGYGYTF. In DNA form, the CDR3 reads TGTGCCAGCAGTGAATCGGGGGGGTATGGCTACACCTTC. The J gene is TRBJ1-2, the V gene TRBV6-1, with a weak D call TRBD1 (5 bases). V gave up 2 bases and J gave up 5 bases, with 9 bases separating them. Germline CDR1 reads MNHNS; CDR2 reads SASEGT. The CDR3 runs to 13 residues.

The chain recombines TRBV14 with TRBJ2-7; D ambiguous. V gave up 11 bases and J gave up 4 bases, with 21 bases separating them. This CDR3 spans 14 amino acids. Germline CDR1 SGHDN, CDR2 FVKESK. The CDR3 reads CASAGIRIPYEQYF. Written as DNA, the CDR3 is TGTGCCTCAGCAGGAATTAGGATCCCTTACGAGCAGTACTTC.

The rearrangement uses TRBV5-1 and TRBJ2-3, with TRBD2 matching 8 bases. V lost 0 bases and J lost 0; bases outside the gene matches: 6. CDR1 and CDR2 (germline): SGHRS, YFSETQ. The CDR3 loop spans 17 amino acids. The CDR3 sequence: CASSLERSSGSTDTQYF. The CDR3 DNA reads as TGCGCCAGCAGCTTGGAGAGGTCTAGCGGGAGCACAGATACGCAGTATTTT.

This sequence joins TRBV18 and TRBJ2-3, with TRBD2 matching over 7 bases. The CDR3 extends over 17 amino acids. CDR1 and CDR2 from the germline V gene are KGHSH and LQKENI. V dropped 2 bases and J dropped 2; count of bases not matched to a gene: 10. CDR3 DNA: TGTGCCAGCTCACCAGCGGGAGCACCAACCTCCACAGATACGCAGTATTTT. This gives the protein CASSPAGAPTSTDTQYF.

The chain is built from TRBV28 and TRBJ1-1; TRBD1 matches 10 bases. The CDR3 extends over 15 amino acids. CDR1 and CDR2 (germline): MDHEN, SYDVKM. Trimming removed 5 bases from V and 5 bases from J; junction bases left unmatched: 8. CDR3 amino acids: CASSAKTGGATEAFF. The CDR3 bases are TGTGCCAGCAGTGCCAAGACAGGGGGCGCGACTGAAGCTTTCTTT.

The chain uses TRBV15 and TRBJ2-3, with 8 bases identical to TRBD1. Trimming took 0 bases from V and 1 from J; bases not matched to a gene: 3. Germline V gives CDR1 LNHNV, CDR2 YYDKDF (reference sequence). CDR3 length equals 16 residues. CDR3 sequence reads: CATSRDPGGGTDTQYF. Here the CDR3 DNA reads TGTGCCACCAGCAGAGATCCAGGGGGCGGCACAGATACGCAGTATTTT.

The chain combines TRBV28 with TRBJ2-7, with a weak D call TRBD1 (5 bases). V lost 5 bases, J lost 7 bases, and 18 bases lay in between. Per the germline V gene, CDR1 is MDHEN and CDR2 is SYDVKM. This CDR3 is 14 amino acids long. CDR3 in amino acids: CASSPNWGAGEQYF. For the CDR3, the DNA is TGTGCCAGCAGTCCCAATTGGGGCGCCGGTGAGCAGTACTTC.

The rearrangement joins TRBV27 to TRBJ2-7; 9 bases are shared with TRBD2. Germline V CDR1 and CDR2: MNHEY, SMNVEV (reference sequence). J gave up 2 bases and V 5 bases, and 7 bases lay outside the gene matches. The CDR3 has 15 amino acids. The CDR3 nucleotides are TGTGCCAGCAGTATTAGCGGGAGCCCGACCTACGAGCAGTACTTC. It translates to CASSISGSPTYEQYF.

V is TRBV29-1 and J is TRBJ1-2; unclear D gene. The CDR3 spans 13 residues. CDR1 SQVTM and CDR2 ANQGSEA come from the germline V gene. Trimming stripped 6 bases from V and 7 bases from J, with 18 bases between. CDR3 in DNA: TGCAGCGTAGGCAAGGGTAGCTCTATTGGCTACACCTTC. This sequence encodes CSVGKGSSIGYTF.

This chain links TRBV6-5 with TRBJ2-5, with 8 bases fitting TRBD2. The germline V gene has CDR1 MNHEY and CDR2 SVGAGI. This CDR3 has 15 amino acids. The J segment lost 4 bases and the V segment lost 6 bases, leaving 10 bases of the junction unmatched. The CDR3 region has the DNA TGTGCCAGCAGCCCTTCGGCGGGGGGAGGAGAGACCCAGTACTTC. This gives the protein CASSPSAGGGETQYF.

The chain has TRBV18 and TRBJ2-2; 9 bases match TRBD1. This CDR3 has 15 amino acids. Germline V gene sequence: CDR1 KGHSH, CDR2 LQKENI. The V and J ends lost 6 bases and 2 bases, in that order; junction bases with no gene match: 4. The CDR3: CASSEQGANTGELFF. DNA for the CDR3: TGTGCCAGCTCCGAACAGGGGGCAAACACCGGGGAGCTGTTTTTT.

The chain employs TRBV18 and TRBJ1-1; 7 nucleotides agree with TRBD1. Looked up from germline, CDR1 is KGHSH and CDR2 is LQKENI. The CDR3 sequence is 15 residues long. The V segment lost 3 bases and the J segment 5 bases; nucleotides outside the gene matches: 9. The CDR3 spells CASSPTLHRGTEAFF. The DNA for the CDR3 is TGTGCCAGCTCACCGACTCTCCACAGGGGAACTGAAGCTTTCTTT.

The V call is TRBV5-4, the J call TRBJ2-1; D gene uncertain. In germline, CDR1 is SGHNT, CDR2 YYREEE (reference sequence). This CDR3 has 16 residues. The V and J ends lost 4 bases and 0 bases respectively, with 14 bases between them. The CDR3 loop reads CASSGAPPSSYNEQFF. The CDR3 nucleotides read TGTGCCAGCAGCGGCGCGCCACCAAGCTCCTACAATGAGCAGTTCTTC.

This chain links TRBV9 with TRBJ2-5; D ambiguous. Germline values: CDR1 SGDLS, CDR2 YYNGEE. V was pared by 3 bases and J by 0 bases, with 12 bases between. The CDR3 runs to 15 residues. The DNA for the CDR3 is TGTGCCAGCAGCGCCTCGGGTCGGTACCAAGAGACCCAGTACTTC. Encoded protein: CASSASGRYQETQYF.

This CDR3 is CASSARGAQETQYF. CDR3 DNA sequence: TGTGCCAGCAGCGCGCGGGGGGCTCAAGAGACCCAGTACTTC. The chain uses TRBV5-4 and TRBJ2-5; TRBD2 agrees at 8 bases. Germline V lookup: CDR1 SGHNT, CDR2 YYREEE (reference sequence). V shed 4 bases and J 2 bases; nucleotides not matched to a gene: 4. The CDR3 contains 14 residues.

To note about this clone: At one boundary the junction diverges from the germline segment, which might be a read error. This rearrangement joins TRBV7-7 to TRBJ2-2; tentative D call: TRBD2 (6 bases). Germline V CDR1 and CDR2: SSHAT, FNYEAQ (reference sequence). CDR3 length equals 13 residues. CDR3 DNA: TGTGCTAGCAGCTTAGCGCGGGACGGGGAGCTGTTTTTT. It is translated as CASSLARDGELFF. The variable domain in full, completed from reference TRBV7-7 and TRBJ2-2, reads GAGVSQSPRYKVTKRGQDVTLRCDPISSHATLYWYQQALGQGPEFLTYFNYEAQPDKSGLPSDRFSAERPEGSISTLTIQRTEQRDSAMYRCASSLARDGELFFGEGSRLTVL.

The chain employs TRBV7-6 and TRBJ2-3; D is ambiguous. Looked up from germline, CDR1 is SGHVS and CDR2 is FNYEAQ. V was trimmed by 4 bases and J by 4 bases, leaving 18 bases between them. The CDR3 is 16 residues long. CDR3 sequence (DNA): TGTGCCAGCAGCTATCTCTACGGCAGGAACCCAGATACGCAGTATTTT. This translates into CASSYLYGRNPDTQYF.

The chain is built from TRBV6-5 and TRBJ1-1; D is perhaps TRBD1 (6 bases). The CDR3 loop spans 13 amino acids. Between the trimmed V and J ends, which lost 2 bases and 11 bases, there was a span of 15 bases. Germline CDR1 reads MNHEY; CDR2 reads SVGAGI. CDR3 region: CASSYPGEGVAFF. The DNA for the CDR3 is TGTGCCAGCAGTTACCCAGGGGAAGGGGTGGCTTTCTTT.

J is TRBJ1-5 and V is TRBV28, with D perhaps matching TRBD1 (5 bases). V lost 7 bases, J lost 2 bases, and 21 bases lay in between. This CDR3 has 17 amino acids. The germline CDR1 and CDR2 sequences are MDHEN and SYDVKM. CDR3 amino acids: CASISGPAVVGNQPQHF. CDR3 nucleotide sequence: TGTGCCAGCATCTCGGGGCCGGCGGTGGTTGGCAATCAGCCCCAGCATTTT.

V usage is TRBV5-1 and J usage is TRBJ2-7; D gene uncertain. The germline V gene encodes CDR1 SGHRS and CDR2 YFSETQ. V shed 1 base and J shed 5 bases, with 10 bases lying between them. The CDR3 covers 13 residues. The CDR3 sequence is CASSLSGEDEQYF. CDR3 nucleotides: TGCGCCAGCAGCTTGAGTGGAGAGGACGAGCAGTACTTC.

The chain is built from TRBV25-1 and TRBJ1-2; D might be TRBD1 (6 bases). There are 15 residues in the CDR3. Germline lookup yields CDR1 MGHDK and CDR2 SYGVNS. V lost 8 bases and J lost 2, with 18 bases in between. CDR3 bases: TGTGCCAGCCAGGCCCCCGGGACACCGAACTATGGCTACACCTTC. Translated: CASQAPGTPNYGYTF.

The rearrangement links TRBV7-8 to TRBJ2-7; tentatively, D is TRBD1 or TRBD2 (6 bases each). The length of the CDR3 is 16 residues. The germline V gene has CDR1 SGHVS and CDR2 FQNEAQ. The germline V and J ends were trimmed by 2 bases and 2 bases, with 16 bases remaining between them. CDR3 sequence: CASSLRGEAGTYEQYF. DNA of the CDR3: TGTGCCAGCAGCTTAAGGGGGGAGGCGGGGACCTACGAGCAGTACTTC.

The V and J genes are TRBV2 and TRBJ2-7; 13 positions match TRBD2. Germline CDR1 reads SNHLY; CDR2 reads FYNNEI. The J segment lost 6 bases and the V segment lost 7 bases, leaving 9 bases of the junction unmatched. CDR3 length equals 15 residues. CDR3 nucleotide sequence: TGTGCCAGCAACCCACTAGCGGGGGGGATGGGCGAGCAGTACTTC. Its protein product is CASNPLAGGMGEQYF.

The chain combines TRBV7-3 with TRBJ2-1, with unresolved D. CDR3 length: 16 amino acids. V was shortened by 5 bases and J by 0 bases, with 14 bases between the two germline ends. The germline gives CDR1 SGHTA, CDR2 FQGTGA. The CDR3 is CASSPKRPNSYNEQFF. CDR3 nucleotide sequence: TGTGCCAGCAGCCCAAAAAGACCTAACTCCTACAATGAGCAGTTCTTC.

This chain connects TRBV5-1 to TRBJ1-2, with D perhaps matching TRBD1 (6 bases). There are 19 residues in the CDR3. Trimming cost V 2 bases and J 0 bases, with 23 bases left between them. Germline CDR1 is SGHRS and CDR2 is YFSETQ. This CDR3 is CASSLILRRTVSSNYGYTF. The CDR3 DNA follows: TGCGCCAGCAGCTTAATTCTTAGAAGGACAGTGAGTTCTAACTATGGCTACACCTTC.